The T cell receptor beta chain described here comes from a study of T cell repertoires in cytomegalovirus infection. About the study: Recently identified HLA-C-restricted CMV epitopes were among the peptides used. Indications came from public TCR beta signatures; they pointed to CMV infection and to a matching HLA type.

In germline, CDR1 is SNHLY, CDR2 FYNNEI. The CDR3 sequence is 13 residues long. The J segment lost 5 bases and the V segment lost 6 bases, leaving 4 bases of the junction unmatched. This clonotype was found a few times. Its antigen is still unknown. MiXCR, run by TCRdb on the reads, gives a single entry per CDR3 protein. There are approximately 260,000 distinct CDR3 sequences in the sample; approximately 22% occur only once, and about 21% lies in the top ten. This sample comprised cultured PBMCs, obtained from culture after CMV antigen stimulation. The V call is TRBV2, the J call TRBJ2-1; 7 nucleotides align to TRBD1. The TCR sequence derives from a human donor in good health (CMV status not recorded). Some clones in this sample may be carry-over from other donors' samples. CDR3 in DNA: TGTGCCAGCAGGACAGGGTATGACAATGAGCAGTTCTTC. This gives the protein CASRTGYDNEQFF.